These T cell receptor beta chains were read from a single sample in a study of blood T cell repertoires in COVID-19. Method: immunoSEQ multiplex PCR; TCRdb's copy keeps in-frame clones and lacks some. The repertoire includes under 95,000 clones, 88% of them detected once, and approximately 4.6% sits in the top ten. The material sequenced was peripheral blood. The receptor source for this set is a human donor in a cohort sampled during active COVID-19. Each CDR3 is given with its conserved first and last residue. The D gene is left open where the match is weak. Some rows have no size entry. The others give once, few or many, or a class for an expanded clone.

j_call clone_size d_call v_call cdr3_nt cdr3_aa
TRBJ2-1 - TRBD2 TRBV5-1 TGCGCCAGCAGCTTACTAGCGGAGAACAATGAGCAGTTCTTC CASSLLAENNEQFF
TRBJ2-7 - TRBD1 TRBV9 TGTGCCAGCAGCGTCGGGGGGACAGGGGTCACCTACGAGCAGTACTTC CASSVGGTGVTYEQYF
TRBJ2-5 - TRBD2 TRBV5-1 TGCGCCAGCAGCTTGGGCGGGAGGGTAGAGACCCAGTACTTC CASSLGGRVETQYF
TRBJ2-2 - - TRBV7-2 TGTGCCAGCAGCTTGAACAGGGAGACCGGGGAGCTGTTTTTT CASSLNRETGELFF
TRBJ2-1 - TRBD2 TRBV28 TGTGCCACGAGCTCTAGCGGGGCCTACAATGAGCAGTTCTTC CATSSSGAYNEQFF
TRBJ2-1 - TRBD2 TRBV19 TGTGCCAGTAGTATCGGCGCGGGAGCCTACAATGAGCAGTTCTTC CASSIGAGAYNEQFF
TRBJ2-3 few TRBD2 TRBV5-1 TGCGCCAGCAGCTTGGCCGGGGAGGGTAGCACAGATACGCAGTATTTT CASSLAGEGSTDTQYF
TRBJ2-3 - TRBD2 TRBV5-4 TGTGCCAGCAGACCCACTAGCGGGGGTTTAGATACGCAGTATTTT CASRPTSGGLDTQYF
TRBJ1-6 - TRBD1 TRBV5-5 TGTGCCAGCAGCCTGGACCCTGGACAGGGTAATTCACCCCTCCACTTT CASSLDPGQGNSPLHF
TRBJ2-5 - TRBD1 TRBV9 TGTGCCAGCAGCGTAGATAGGGGGCTGGGTGAGACCCAGTACTTC CASSVDRGLGETQYF
TRBJ2-5 - TRBD1 TRBV3-1/TRBV3-2 TGTGCCAGCAGATTACAGGGGGGAGAGACCCAGTACTTC CASRLQGGETQYF
TRBJ1-6 - TRBD1 TRBV27 TGTGCCAGTAAGGACAGGGCCAATTCACCCCTCCACTTT CASKDRANSPLHF
TRBJ2-1 - - TRBV24-1 TGTGCCACCAGTGATCCCTCACTCGATGAGCAGTTCTTC CATSDPSLDEQFF
TRBJ2-5 - TRBD2 TRBV10-3 TGTGCCATCAGCCCGGGACTACTGCAAGAGACCCAGTACTTC CAISPGLLQETQYF
TRBJ1-5 - TRBD1 TRBV28 TGTGCCAGTTTCGGACAGGGGCTATCGCGGCCCCAGCATTTT CASFGQGLSRPQHF
TRBJ2-5 - TRBD2 TRBV5-1 TGCGCCAGCAGCTTGGGGACTAGCGGGGGGGAAGAGACCCAGTACTTC CASSLGTSGGEETQYF
TRBJ1-1 once - TRBV7-9 TGTGCCAGCAGCCCCCAGGACAGTCTAGATCGGGACACTGAAGCTTTCTTT CASSPQDSLDRDTEAFF
TRBJ1-6 - - TRBV6-4 TGTGCCAGCAGTGAGAGGTTAGATAATTCACCCCTCCACTTT CASSERLDNSPLHF
TRBJ1-2 - TRBD1 TRBV7-2 TGTGCCAGCAGCTCGCCACAGGACAGGGGAGGCTACACCTTC CASSSPQDRGGYTF
TRBJ2-3 - - TRBV4-1 TGCGCCAGCAGCCAAGATATGAGAGATACGCAGTATTTT CASSQDMRDTQYF
TRBJ1-4 - TRBD1 TRBV4-1 TGCGCCAGCAGCCAGCAGGGGGGCGTTAATGAAAAACTGTTTTTT CASSQQGGVNEKLFF
TRBJ2-5 once TRBD2 TRBV27 TGTGCCAGCAGTCCGAGCGGGAGAGAGACCCAGTACTTC CASSPSGRETQYF
TRBJ1-4 few TRBD1 TRBV10-2 TGCGCCAGCACTAACGGCCGTGACAGGGGGCTGATGGTAGAAAAACTGTTTTTT CASTNGRDRGLMVEKLFF
TRBJ2-7 - TRBD1 TRBV5-1 TGCGCCAGCAGCTCCGTAAAAACAGGGGGCAACTCCTACGAGCAGTACTTC CASSSVKTGGNSYEQYF
TRBJ2-5 - TRBD2 TRBV7-2 TGTGCCAGCAGCTCGGGGGGGAGTGAGCAAGAGACCCAGTACTTC CASSSGGSEQETQYF
TRBJ2-3 - - TRBV21-1 TGTGCCAGCAGCGGCGGGGGACCCATCTATACGCAGTATTTT CASSGGGPIYTQYF
TRBJ1-4 - - TRBV4-2 TGTGCCAGCAGCCTAGGGACATCGAATGAAAAACTGTTTTTT CASSLGTSNEKLFF
TRBJ2-5 few - TRBV5-1 TGCGCCAGCAGCTTGTCCAGACCGGAGGGGGAGACCCAGTACTTC CASSLSRPEGETQYF
TRBJ2-5 - - TRBV25-1 TGTGCCAGCAGTGGAGTTCAAGAGACCCAGTACTTC CASSGVQETQYF
TRBJ2-7 - TRBD1 TRBV28 TGTGCCACCAACGGACAGGGTTACTACGAGCAGTACTTC CATNGQGYYEQYF
TRBJ2-5 - - TRBV10-3 TGTGCCATCAGTGAGGAGGCAGGGTTGCGCCAAGAGACCCAGTACTTC CAISEEAGLRQETQYF
TRBJ2-1 - - TRBV18 TGTGCCAGCTCACCCCCGGAGGATGAGCAGTTCTTC CASSPPEDEQFF
TRBJ2-3 - TRBD1 TRBV29-1 TGCAGCGTTGATAAGGGGGGCGGGGGACAGGGCGATACGCAGTATTTT CSVDKGGGGQGDTQYF
TRBJ2-5 - TRBD1 TRBV7-6 TGTGCCAGCAGTCTCGGGACAGGGCAAAATCAAGAGACCCAGTACTTC CASSLGTGQNQETQYF
TRBJ1-1 - - TRBV19 TGTGCCAGTAGTATAGGGGGCTGGGAAAGGTCGATGGCTTTCTTT CASSIGGWERSMAFF
TRBJ2-1 few - TRBV6-1 TGTGCCAGCAGTGAAACCGGGACACTCCTAGCGGACAATGAGCAGTTCTTC CASSETGTLLADNEQFF
TRBJ1-6 - - TRBV6-5 TGTGCCAGCAGTTACTCGATCTCTCAGGGCCCTATTCCCCTCCACTTT CASSYSISQGPIPLHF
TRBJ1-2 - TRBD1 TRBV6-5 TGTGCCAGCAGTCCCGACAGGGATTATGGCTACACCTTC CASSPDRDYGYTF
TRBJ2-5 - TRBD2 TRBV3-1/TRBV3-2 TGTGCCAGCAGCCAAGCTAGCGGGGGGGCCGGTGGAGAGACCCAGTACTTC CASSQASGGAGGETQYF
TRBJ1-4 - TRBD1 TRBV15 TGTGCCACCAGCGGTCGGGACAGAACTAATGAAAAACTGTTTTTT CATSGRDRTNEKLFF
TRBJ2-1 - - TRBV5-6 TGTGCCAGCAGCCGGGGGGCCCTTGGACCCAATGAGCAGTTCTTC CASSRGALGPNEQFF
TRBJ1-1 once - TRBV28 TGTGCCAGCAGTTTTCGTCGGGGGGCGATCACTGAAGCTTTCTTT CASSFRRGAITEAFF
TRBJ2-2 - - TRBV6-2/TRBV6-3 TGTGCCAGCAGTTTGGTGACAACCACCGGGGAGCTGTTTTTT CASSLVTTTGELFF
TRBJ1-1 - - TRBV2 TGTGCCAGCAGGTTTACAACAGGGCCGAACACTGAAGCTTTCTTT CASRFTTGPNTEAFF
TRBJ1-2 - - TRBV12-3/TRBV12-4 TGTGCCAGCAGGCCGCAGGGGAACTATGGCTACACCTTC CASRPQGNYGYTF
TRBJ2-7 - - TRBV4-3 TGCGCCAGCAGCCAAGACAGGGCCTACGAGCAGTACTTC CASSQDRAYEQYF
TRBJ1-1 - - TRBV5-4 TGTGCCAGCAGCGAGGGAGGGAATGTCAACACTGAAGCTTTCTTT CASSEGGNVNTEAFF
TRBJ2-3 - TRBD2 TRBV18 TGTGCCAGCTCTCCCAGGAGCGGGGGGTCTGGAGATACGCAGTATTTT CASSPRSGGSGDTQYF
TRBJ2-1 - TRBD2 TRBV7-9 TGTGCCAGCAGGGTGGGACTAGCGGGAGGTTCGAATTACAATGAGCAGTTCTTC CASRVGLAGGSNYNEQFF
TRBJ1-1 - - TRBV30 TGTGCCTGGAGTGTACGAACAGGGAGCATGAACACTGAAGCTTTCTTT CAWSVRTGSMNTEAFF
TRBJ1-2 - TRBD1 TRBV3-1/TRBV3-2 TGTGCCAGCAGCCAGGCGCAGGGGGCGAAAGGGGTTGGCTACACCTTC CASSQAQGAKGVGYTF
TRBJ2-3 - - TRBV3-1/TRBV3-2 TGTGCCAGCAGCCAGAAGATCGGTTGGACTGACACAGATACGCAGTATTTT CASSQKIGWTDTDTQYF
TRBJ2-2 - TRBD2 TRBV10-1 TGCGCCAGCCGCGAACAGCGGGGGGGCCTGAGCGGGGAGCTGTTTTTT CASREQRGGLSGELFF